Listed here are 9 T cell receptor beta chains from one sample, sequenced in a study of blood T cell repertoires in COVID-19. Sequencing was performed with immunoSEQ multiplex PCR; in TCRdb, only in-frame clones are kept and a portion is missing. The data show fewer than 300,000 clones, 70% to 90% seen once. The sample was peripheral blood. These receptors were collected from a woman aged 45-59 years with COVID-19, enrolled during active disease.

A single count supports this clone. This chain links TRBV4-2 with TRBJ2-1, with D possibly TRBD2 on 6 matching bases. CDR1 is LGHNA and CDR2 is YNFKEQ in the germline V gene. Trimming cost V 1 base and J 9 bases, with 16 bases left between them. This CDR3 region has 15 residues. In nucleotides, the CDR3 is TGTGCCAGCAGCCAAGGTCTTCGGGAGTCGGGTGAGCAGTTCTTC. This translates into CASSQGLRESGEQFF.

The V gene is TRBV7-2, the J gene TRBJ2-1; D ambiguous. The CDR3 is 12 amino acids. The V end was cut by 2 bases, the J end by 10 bases, with 9 bases between. Germline CDR1 is SGHTA and CDR2 is FQGNSA. Written as DNA, the CDR3 is TGTGCCAGCAGCTTAAATCTCAGAGAGCAGTTCTTC. It encodes CASSLNLREQFF.

The chain couples TRBV10-1 to TRBJ1-2; D unclear. The ends were cut back, 4 bases at V and 6 bases at J, with 18 bases in the middle. The CDR3 covers 15 residues. Germline lookup yields CDR1 WNHNN and CDR2 SYGVQD (reference sequence). For the CDR3, the DNA is TGCGCCAGCAGTGGGGCACTAGCCCTTAATAATGGCTACACCTTC. Its translation is CASSGALALNNGYTF.

This chain's CDR3 is CASSKPGTGAYEQYF. CDR3 DNA: TGTGCCAGCAGTAAACCCGGGACAGGGGCCTACGAGCAGTACTTC. The rearrangement links TRBV7-2 to TRBJ2-7; 10 nucleotides align to TRBD1. The CDR3 is 15 amino acids. CDR1 and CDR2 (germline): SGHTA, FQGNSA. J gave up 2 bases and V 6 bases, and 7 bases lay outside the gene matches.

The chain carries TRBV30 and TRBJ2-1, with unresolved D. Germline lookup yields CDR1 GTSNPN and CDR2 SVGIG (reference sequence). The CDR3 sequence is 10 residues long. Trimming took 4 bases from V and 7 from J, leaving 5 bases between them. Here the CDR3 reads CAWNRNEQFF. CDR3 bases: TGTGCCTGGAACCGGAATGAGCAGTTCTTC.

This clone occurred a few times. The chain recombines TRBV11-2 with TRBJ1-2; D remains unclear. Deletions cut 3 bases from V and 2 bases from J, with 10 bases between. The length of the CDR3 is 14 residues. The germline CDR1 and CDR2 sequences are SGHAT and FQNNGV. The CDR3 DNA follows: TGTGCCAGCAGCTTTATGCGAGGGAACTATGGCTACACCTTC. It specifies CASSFMRGNYGYTF.

The chain carries TRBV29-1 and TRBJ1-2, with TRBD1 as a possible D gene (6 bases). The CDR3 is 15 amino acids. Germline lookup yields CDR1 SQVTM and CDR2 ANQGSEA. V was clipped by 6 bases and J by 2 bases, with 19 bases between them. CDR3 DNA sequence: TGCAGCGTCCCGGGACAAAGCTCGAGAAACTATGGCTACACCTTC. It is translated as CSVPGQSSRNYGYTF.

The rearrangement joins TRBV11-3 to TRBJ2-1, with D unresolved. Trimming left V 2 bases short and J 2 bases short, with 10 bases between. CDR3 length: 15 residues. The V gene's germline CDR1 is SGHNT and CDR2 YENEEA. The CDR3 spells CASSLQSSPYNEQFF. Written as DNA, the CDR3 is TGTGCCAGCAGCTTACAAAGCTCGCCCTACAATGAGCAGTTCTTC.

This chain connects TRBV7-9 to TRBJ1-3; D not resolved. This CDR3 comprises 16 residues. CDR1 and CDR2 from the germline V gene are SEHNR and FQNEAQ (reference sequence). V shed 1 base and J shed 4 bases, with 14 bases lying between them. The CDR3 DNA is TGTGCCAGCAGCTTAGGCGGGCAGTATGGCGGAAACACCATATATTTT. Protein product: CASSLGGQYGGNTIYF.